Presented here are 9 T cell receptor beta chains from one specimen sequenced in a study of breast tumors, draining lymph nodes, adjacent tissues. The lymph nodes were axillary draining lymph nodes from breast cancer patients. MiXCR, applied by TCRdb to the multiplex PCR reads, yields one record per CDR3 protein. The sample carries approximately 89,000 distinct CDR3 sequences, around 29% recorded once. The sample was axillary lymph node tissue. These receptors all stem from a female donor with breast cancer. Some clones in this sample may be carry-over from other donors' samples.

In the case of this clonotype: One end of the junction does not line up with germline, which may come from a read error. V gene TRBV9 combines with J gene TRBJ2-7; 8 bases are shared with TRBD2. Germline V gene sequence: CDR1 SGDLS, CDR2 YYNGEE. This CDR3 spans 14 amino acids. This chain's CDR3 is CASSGSGGPYEQYF. CDR3 DNA: TGCGCCAGCAGTGGCTCGGGAGGGCCTTACGAGCAGTACTTC.

This clonotype has ten or more counts. The V call is TRBV6-6, the J call TRBJ2-7; D is possibly TRBD1 (5 bases). This CDR3 is 14 amino acids long. Germline-derived CDR1 and CDR2 are MNHNY and SVGAGI (reference sequence). V was trimmed by 0 bases and J by 4 bases, leaving 10 bases between them. The chain's CDR3 is CASSYSQGYYEQYF. CDR3 nucleotide sequence: TGTGCCAGCAGTTACTCTCAGGGCTATTACGAGCAGTACTTC.

The chain is built from TRBV20-1 and TRBJ1-2; D possibly corresponds to TRBD1 (6 bases). V lost 0 bases and J lost 0, with 14 bases in between. The CDR3 sequence is 16 residues long. CDR1 and CDR2 (germline): DFQATT, SNEGSKA (reference sequence). The CDR3 DNA reads as TGCAGTGCTAGAGATAGGGGGTCAGCGGCTAACTATGGCTACACCTTC. Residues: CSARDRGSAANYGYTF.

With respect to this clonotype: Possible read error: a much larger clone is one base away. The chain joins TRBV18 to TRBJ2-1, with D perhaps TRBD1 or TRBD2 (5 bases each). This CDR3 has 15 amino acids. The V gene's germline CDR1 is KGHSH and CDR2 LQKENI. V lost 5 bases and J lost 2, with 13 bases in between. DNA of the CDR3: TGTGCCAGCTCAACTAAGGGGAGCCCCTACAATGAGCAGTTCTTC. Its protein is CASSTKGSPYNEQFF.

The table lists this clonotype with many counts. The chain uses TRBV4-3 and TRBJ2-7, with D tentatively TRBD1 (6 bases). The CDR3 runs to 14 residues. Per the germline V gene, CDR1 is LGHNA and CDR2 is YSLEER. Trimming took 3 bases from V and 6 from J, leaving 15 bases between them. CDR3 sequence (DNA): TGCGCCAGCAGCCAGGAACAGGGTCGTCTCGAGCAGTACTTC. Its translation is CASSQEQGRLEQYF.

For this clonotype: A read error may be the cause here, since a much bigger clone is one base away. The V and J genes are TRBV5-6 and TRBJ2-7, with D perhaps TRBD2 (5 bases). V was clipped by 2 bases and J by 7 bases, with 16 bases between them. Germline values: CDR1 SGHDT, CDR2 YYEEEE. The CDR3 is 14 amino acids. Here the CDR3 DNA reads TGTGCCAGCAGCTTTAATCGACCGCGCGGGGAGCAGTACTTC. Translating gives CASSFNRPRGEQYF.

The table lists this clonotype with many counts. V gene TRBV7-6 combines with J gene TRBJ2-3, with unresolved D. CDR1 is SGHVS, CDR2 FNYEAQ, per germline. CDR3 length: 15 amino acids. Trimming removed 5 bases at V and 1 base at J, with 13 bases between. In nucleotides, the CDR3 is TGTGCCAGCAGCCCAACCGGGCGACGCACAGATACGCAGTATTTT. Translating gives CASSPTGRRTDTQYF.

This clonotype occurred many times. J is TRBJ2-7 and V is TRBV11-3; D is perhaps TRBD1 (5 bases). The CDR3 sequence is 14 residues long. V lost 4 bases, J lost 0 bases, and 10 bases lay in between. Germline V gene data show CDR1 as SGHNT and CDR2 as YENEEA. The DNA for the CDR3 is TGTGCCAGCAGCTGGGGCCGCAGCTCCTACGAGCAGTACTTC. Translating gives CASSWGRSSYEQYF. Looking up the rest from reference TRBV11-3 and TRBJ2-7 gives the full variable domain: EAGVVQSPRYKIIEKKQPVAFWCNPISGHNTLYWYLQNLGQGPELLIRYENEEAVDDSQLPKDRFSAERLKGVDSTLKIQPAELGDSAVYLCASSWGRSSYEQYFGPGTRLTVT.

A note on this clonotype: Mismatch with germline at one junction end may stem from a read error. V is TRBV28 and J is TRBJ2-5, with 9 bases fitting TRBD2. The CDR3 has 15 amino acids. The V gene's germline CDR1 is MDHEN and CDR2 SYDVKM. CDR3 in DNA: TGTGCCAGCAGGAAGATTAGCGGGGGCGGGGAGATCCAGTACTTC. Encoded protein: CASRKISGGGEIQYF.